A single sample is the source of the 8 T cell receptor beta chains below, sequenced in a study of shared clonotypes between healthy human individuals. Measured with immunoSEQ multiplex PCR; TCRdb has only the in-frame clones, and not every one. The sample carries about 460,000 clones, approximately 71% recorded once. The specimen sequenced was PBMCs. These receptors originate from a woman aged 40 to 49 in good health. Some clones in this sample may be carry-over from other donors' samples.

Remarks on this clone: A far larger clone is only one base removed, so a read error is likely. This sample also contains other DNA sequences that code for the same CDR3. The chain recombines TRBV18 with TRBJ2-7; 10 bases fit TRBD2. The CDR3 has 15 residues. Trimming cost V 6 bases and J 0 bases; bases outside gene matches: 5. From germline, CDR1 is KGHSH and CDR2 LQKENI. Written as DNA, the CDR3 is TGTGCCAGCTCTCCCACTAGCGGGGCCTCCTACGAGCAGTACTTC. Translating gives CASSPTSGASYEQYF.

This clone appeared a few times. Since a far larger clone is one base different, this is likely a read error. The chain employs TRBV2 and TRBJ1-4; 7 nucleotides agree with TRBD1. The CDR3 sequence is 12 residues long. CDR1 is SNHLY and CDR2 is FYNNEI in the germline V gene. The CDR3 bases are TGTGCCAGCATCTCAACAGGGGAAAAACTGCTTTTT. It yields the protein CASISTGEKLLF.

The gene calls are TRBV11-2 and TRBJ2-7; TRBD1 agrees at 7 bases. Germline CDR1 is SGHAT and CDR2 is FQNNGV. The CDR3 has 14 residues. V was pared by 3 bases and J by 3 bases, with 5 bases of the junction left unmatched. The chain's CDR3 is CASSFRDSDYEQYF. The DNA for the CDR3 is TGTGCCAGCAGCTTCCGGGACAGCGACTACGAGCAGTACTTC. Together with reference TRBV11-2 and TRBJ2-7, the CDR3 gives the full variable domain: EAGVAQSPRYKIIEKRQSVAFWCNPISGHATLYWYQQILGQGPKLLIQFQNNGVVDDSQLPKDRFSAERLKGVDSTLKIQPAKLEDSAVYLCASSFRDSDYEQYFGPGTRLTVT.

The V gene is TRBV15, the J gene TRBJ1-5; tentatively, D is TRBD1 (5 bases). V lost 5 bases and J 5 bases, leaving 19 bases between the germline ends. This CDR3 comprises 16 residues. Germline-derived CDR1 and CDR2 are LNHNV and YYDKDF (reference sequence). CDR3 protein: CATSEKPGRQDQPQHF. As DNA, the CDR3 is TGTGCCACCAGCGAGAAGCCGGGACGCCAAGATCAGCCCCAGCATTTT.

The chain recombines TRBV18 with TRBJ2-1; 8 nucleotides agree with TRBD1. There are 13 residues in the CDR3. CDR1 is KGHSH, CDR2 LQKENI, per germline. J lost 13 bases, V lost 1 base, and 6 bases had no gene match. CDR3 nucleotides: TGTGCCAGCTCACCACACAGGGGGTTTATACAGTTCTTC. Its protein is CASSPHRGFIQFF.

The chain couples TRBV7-9 to TRBJ1-1, with 7 nucleotides matching TRBD1. Trimming cost V 8 bases and J 1 base; bases outside gene matches: 13. This CDR3 is built from 16 residues. In germline, CDR1 is SEHNR, CDR2 FQNEAQ (reference sequence). This CDR3 reads CASRPNPGQTNTEAFF. CDR3 coding DNA: TGTGCCAGCCGCCCCAACCCGGGACAGACGAACACTGAAGCTTTCTTT. Supplemented by reference TRBV7-9 and TRBJ1-1, the full variable domain reads DTGVSQNPRHKITKRGQNVTFRCDPISEHNRLYWYRQTLGQGPEFLTYFQNEAQLEKSRLLSDRFSAERPKGSFSTLEIQRTEQGDSAMYLCASRPNPGQTNTEAFFGQGTRLTVV.

CDR3 bases: TGTGCCAGCAGTTCCTCGGACAGGGGCCACGAGCAGTACTTC. Protein product: CASSSSDRGHEQYF. V and J are TRBV28 and TRBJ2-7, with 9 bases lining up with TRBD1. V was pared by 4 bases and J by 5 bases, with 6 bases of the junction left unmatched. CDR3 length equals 14 residues. Germline CDR1 MDHEN, CDR2 SYDVKM.

This clone has just one count. The chain joins TRBV9 to TRBJ2-7; 10 bases map to TRBD1. The CDR3 spans 15 residues. V shed 1 base and J 6 bases; nucleotides not matched to a gene: 7. Germline-derived CDR1 and CDR2 are SGDLS and YYNGEE. The CDR3 loop is CASSVSGTGVSEQYF. CDR3 DNA sequence: TGTGCCAGCAGCGTATCTGGGACAGGGGTTTCCGAGCAGTACTTC.